These 22 T cell receptor beta chains share one sample of origin, sequenced in a study of healthy donors' naive CD4 and CD8 T cells. Starting from 500 ng of total RNA, TCR libraries were made with linear amplification. One entry per CDR3 protein results from TCRdb running MiXCR on the reads. In the table there are around 200,000 distinct CDR3 sequences, about 70% of which are singletons. Sequenced input: naive CD4+ and CD8+ T cells sorted from blood, pooled from several donors. All receptors derive from a pool of human donors in good health; the sample pools cells from several healthy donors.

The chain has TRBV11-2 and TRBJ2-7, with TRBD2 as a possible D gene (5 bases). V lost 0 bases and J 1 base, leaving 22 bases between the germline ends. Germline loops: CDR1 SGHAT, CDR2 FQNNGV. CDR3 length equals 19 residues. The CDR3 spells CASSLDPEGITLLSYEQYF. The CDR3 region has the DNA TGTGCCAGCAGCTTAGATCCTGAGGGAATCACCCTACTTTCCTACGAGCAGTACTTC.

The chain links TRBV27 to TRBJ2-1, with 13 positions matching TRBD2. The V gene end was trimmed by 6 bases and the J gene end by 15 bases; junction bases not matched to a gene: 17. The germline CDR1 and CDR2 sequences are MNHEY and SMNVEV (reference sequence). The CDR3 length is 16 residues. The CDR3 DNA is TGTGCCAGCAGCCAGCAACCGGGACTAGCGGGGCTCGTTGGGTTCTTC. It specifies CASSQQPGLAGLVGFF.

This chain uses TRBV30 with TRBJ1-2; D perhaps matches TRBD1 (5 bases). Germline values: CDR1 GTSNPN, CDR2 SVGIG (reference sequence). There are 13 residues in the CDR3. The V gene lost 0 bases and the J gene lost 4 bases, with 9 bases spanning the gap. Written as DNA, the CDR3 is TGTGCCTGGAGTGTACAGCAGGGCTATGGCTACACCTTC. This codes for CAWSVQQGYGYTF.

For this clonotype: At one of its ends the junction is not consistent with the germline gene, which may arise from a read error. The chain employs TRBV5-1 and TRBJ2-7; D unresolved. Germline lookup yields CDR1 SGHRS and CDR2 YFSETQ. The CDR3 has 13 amino acids. The CDR3 here is CASSLTGLREQYF. The CDR3 bases are TGTGCCAGCAGCCTTACCGGTCTTAGGGAGCAGTACTTC. The entire variable domain, with the rest obtained from reference TRBV5-1 and TRBJ2-7, is as follows: KAGVTQTPRYLIKTRGQQVTLSCSPISGHRSVSWYQQTPGQGLQFLFEYFSETQRNKGNFPGRFSGRQFSNSRSEMNVSTLELGDSALYLCASSLTGLREQYFGPGTRLTVT.

The chain employs TRBV19 and TRBJ1-1, with a possible D match to TRBD1 (6 bases). This CDR3 is 14 amino acids long. Germline CDR1 is LNHDA and CDR2 is SQIVND (reference sequence). The V and J ends lost 5 bases and 5 bases respectively, with 15 bases between them. This CDR3 is CASSSTEGETEAFF. Written as DNA, the CDR3 is TGTGCCAGTAGTTCGACGGAGGGGGAAACTGAAGCTTTCTTT. The variable domain in full, with the rest retrieved from reference TRBV19 and TRBJ1-1, is DGGITQSPKYLFRKEGQNVTLSCEQNLNHDAMYWYRQDPGQGLRLIYYSQIVNDFQKGDIAEGYSVSREKKESFPLTVTSAQKNPTAFYLCASSSTEGETEAFFGQGTRLTVV.

The V call is TRBV13, the J call TRBJ2-1; 14 bases agree with TRBD2. The CDR3 extends over 17 amino acids. Germline-derived CDR1 and CDR2 are PRHDT and FYEKMQ (reference sequence). After removal of 3 bases from V and 2 bases from J, the junction contained 3 bases not matched to a gene. This chain's CDR3 is CASSFGTSGSTYNEQFF. CDR3 nucleotides: TGTGCCAGCAGCTTTGGGACTAGCGGGAGTACCTACAATGAGCAGTTCTTC.

This chain links TRBV29-1 with TRBJ2-5; TRBD2 matches 10 bases. V shed 6 bases, J shed 0 bases, and the junction held 4 bases outside the gene matches. Per germline, CDR1 SQVTM and CDR2 ANQGSEA. The CDR3 sequence is 14 residues long. Written as DNA, the CDR3 is TGCAGCGTGCGACTAGCGGGCTACCAAGAGACCCAGTACTTC. Its translation: CSVRLAGYQETQYF.

The J gene is TRBJ1-5, the V gene TRBV4-3; 11 bases match TRBD1. Germline V gene sequence: CDR1 LGHNA, CDR2 YSLEER. The CDR3 has 15 amino acids. V dropped 1 base and J dropped 5; count of bases not matched to a gene: 1. The CDR3: CASSQGTGGYQPQHF. DNA of the CDR3: TGCGCCAGCAGCCAAGGGACAGGGGGCTATCAGCCCCAGCATTTT.

V is TRBV29-1 and J is TRBJ2-7, with 10 bases aligning to TRBD1. Looked up from germline, CDR1 is SQVTM and CDR2 is ANQGSEA. Trimming removed 5 bases from V and 6 bases from J; junction bases left unmatched: 10. The CDR3 totals 14 residues. CDR3 residues: CSVLNRDRGLEQYF. In DNA, the CDR3 is TGCAGCGTTTTAAACCGGGACAGGGGACTCGAGCAGTACTTC.

This clonotype was seen a handful of times. The junction departs from the called germline gene at one end, perhaps through a read error. The J gene is TRBJ2-1, the V gene TRBV29-1, with TRBD1 matching over 12 bases. Germline V gene lookup returns CDR1 SQVTM and CDR2 ANQGSEA. The CDR3 contains 13 residues. The CDR3 DNA is TGCAGCGTTGAACCCGGGACAGGGGGCGTCCGGGGCTTC. Residues: CSVEPGTGGVRGF.

The gene calls are TRBV27 and TRBJ1-5; TRBD1 agrees at 8 bases. Per germline, CDR1 MNHEY and CDR2 SMNVEV (reference sequence). CDR3 size: 13 residues. The ends lost 5 bases at V and 9 bases at J; junction bases unmatched: 6. CDR3 sequence: CASSPQTGAPQHF. CDR3 bases: TGTGCCAGCAGTCCCCAGACAGGGGCGCCCCAGCATTTT.

CDR3 amino acids: CASRATATSGTQYF. CDR3 nucleotides: TGTGCCAGCAGGGCGACGGCCACATCGGGGACCCAGTACTTC. The chain carries TRBV25-1 and TRBJ2-5; D is uncertain. Trimming pared 6 bases from V and 7 bases from J, leaving 18 bases between. The CDR3 spans 14 residues. Germline loops: CDR1 MGHDK, CDR2 SYGVNS.

The chain employs TRBV29-1 and TRBJ2-7, with D tentatively TRBD2 (5 bases). This CDR3 has 13 amino acids. Germline V gene lookup returns CDR1 SQVTM and CDR2 ANQGSEA. V was clipped by 0 bases and J by 6 bases, with 12 bases between them. CDR3 sequence reads: CSVEDLNGVEQYF. The DNA for the CDR3 is TGCAGCGTTGAAGATCTAAACGGGGTCGAGCAGTACTTC.

V gene TRBV29-1 combines with J gene TRBJ2-1, with D maybe TRBD1 (6 bases). The CDR3 is made up of 14 amino acids. Trimming removed 5 bases at V and 2 bases at J, with 13 bases between. The V gene's germline CDR1 is SQVTM and CDR2 ANQGSEA. The CDR3 nucleotides read TGCAGCGTTTTCGGGGACACTACCTACAATGAGCAGTTCTTC. As protein: CSVFGDTTYNEQFF.

The chain couples TRBV12-3 or TRBV12-4 to TRBJ1-1; D may be TRBD1 (5 bases). V lost 4 bases and J lost 4, with 16 bases in between. This CDR3 has 15 residues. CDR3 amino acids: CASSSFNRGTTEAFF. CDR3 nucleotides: TGTGCCAGCAGTTCCTTCAATCGGGGGACCACTGAAGCTTTCTTT.

J is TRBJ1-5 and V is TRBV20-1; no clear D gene. Germline loops: CDR1 DFQATT, CDR2 SNEGSKA (reference sequence). V was clipped by 2 bases and J by 4 bases, with 6 bases between them. The length of the CDR3 is 12 residues. Here the CDR3 reads CSARFQNQPQHF. The CDR3 DNA reads as TGCAGTGCTAGATTCCAGAATCAGCCCCAGCATTTT.

J is TRBJ2-1 and V is TRBV13; D is perhaps TRBD2 (5 bases). The ends were cut back, 5 bases at V and 8 bases at J, with 19 bases in the middle. CDR3 length equals 15 residues. Germline CDR1 reads PRHDT; CDR2 reads FYEKMQ (reference sequence). CDR3 DNA: TGTGCCAGCAGCCCATATAGCGAGAGGGCCGATGAGCAGTTCTTC. Protein product: CASSPYSERADEQFF.

This sequence joins TRBV6-5 and TRBJ2-3; 9 bases match TRBD1. V shed 2 bases, J shed 2 bases, and the junction held 5 bases outside the gene matches. The CDR3 is 16 amino acids. The germline V gene encodes CDR1 MNHEY and CDR2 SVGAGI. CDR3 nucleotides: TGTGCCAGCAGTTACCCCGGGACAGGGCCCACAGATACGCAGTATTTT. Amino acid sequence: CASSYPGTGPTDTQYF.

The V call is TRBV6-6, the J call TRBJ2-7; D is ambiguous. The ends were cut back, 0 bases at V and 2 bases at J, with 8 bases in the middle. This CDR3 is built from 14 residues. Germline-derived CDR1 and CDR2 are MNHNY and SVGAGI (reference sequence). The CDR3 sequence is CASSYSASTYEQYF. The DNA of the CDR3 is TGTGCCAGCAGTTACTCAGCGAGTACCTACGAGCAGTACTTC.

J is TRBJ1-2 and V is TRBV29-1; D remains unclear. V dropped 3 bases and J dropped 2 bases, with 10 bases sitting between them. The CDR3 contains 13 residues. Germline CDR1 is SQVTM and CDR2 is ANQGSEA. CDR3 residues: CSVEKGPNYGYTF. For the CDR3, the DNA is TGCAGCGTTGAGAAAGGCCCCAACTATGGCTACACCTTC.

This clonotype is a singleton in its sample. Mismatch with germline at one junction end may stem from a read error. The chain is built from TRBV5-1 and TRBJ2-5; D is possibly TRBD2 (5 bases). CDR3 length equals 14 residues. In germline, CDR1 is SGHRS, CDR2 YFSETQ. The CDR3 here is CASSLGAAQETQYF. In DNA form, the CDR3 reads TGTGCCAGCAGCTTGGGAGCAGCCCAAGAGACCCAGTACTTC.

CDR3 sequence: CASSVGTGGGQPQHF. The CDR3 DNA is TGTGCCAGTAGTGTTGGGACAGGGGGCGGTCAGCCCCAGCATTTT. V and J are TRBV19 and TRBJ1-5; 12 bases fit TRBD1. The V gene's germline CDR1 is LNHDA and CDR2 SQIVND (reference sequence). The trim removed 5 bases at V and 6 bases at J, leaving 5 bases unmatched. The CDR3 totals 15 residues.